The 14 T cell receptor beta chains below were found in one sample sequenced in a study of cytomegalovirus exposure and HLA in healthy donors. Researchers ran the PCR with 60 Vbeta and 13 Jbeta primers. Here immunoSEQ multiplex PCR was the method, and the copy in TCRdb shows in-frame clones only, minus some. The sample consists of some 100,000 clones, approximately 71% of them appearing once. What was sequenced was PBMCs. Receptor source: a man in his forties in good health and CMV-seronegative.

V and J are TRBV5-6 and TRBJ2-1; D possibly corresponds to TRBD2 (5 bases). Germline V CDR1 and CDR2: SGHDT, YYEEEE. The V and J ends lost 1 base and 9 bases respectively, with 8 bases between them. This CDR3 is built from 12 residues. The CDR3 bases are TGTGCCAGCAGCTTGTTCGCGGGTGAGCAGTTCTTC. As protein: CASSLFAGEQFF.

About this clone: At the DNA level, this CDR3 is encoded by other sequences in the same sample as well. This chain uses TRBV5-1 with TRBJ2-3, with 8 bases matching TRBD1. The CDR3 sequence is 14 residues long. Germline values: CDR1 SGHRS, CDR2 YFSETQ. V trimming: 0 bases; J trimming: 6 bases; junction bases outside the gene matches: 3. This CDR3 reads CASSLGQGADTQYF. In nucleotides, the CDR3 is TGCGCCAGCAGCTTGGGGCAGGGGGCGGATACGCAGTATTTT.

This chain uses TRBV7-9 with TRBJ1-4; D might be TRBD1 (5 bases). Germline V gives CDR1 SEHNR, CDR2 FQNEAQ (reference sequence). V was trimmed by 6 bases and J by 5 bases, leaving 16 bases between them. The CDR3 spans 15 residues. Written as DNA, the CDR3 is TGTGCCAGCAGGTCACACGACAGAATCAATGAAAAACTGTTTTTT. Its protein product is CASRSHDRINEKLFF.

The gene calls are TRBV11-3 and TRBJ2-1, with 11 bases matching TRBD1. The CDR3 extends over 16 amino acids. V gave up 3 bases and J gave up 1 base; unmatched junction bases: 2. Germline CDR1 is SGHNT and CDR2 is YENEEA. The CDR3 DNA sequence: TGTGCCAGCAGCTTCGGGACAGGGGGATCCTACAATGAGCAGTTCTTC. Translated, it gives CASSFGTGGSYNEQFF.

The genes are TRBV4-1 and TRBJ1-4; TRBD1 aligns across 8 bases. CDR1 is MGHRA and CDR2 is YSYEKL in the germline V gene. V was clipped by 2 bases and J by 7 bases; unmatched bases: 0. The CDR3 extends over 13 amino acids. The chain's CDR3 is CASSQTGGEKLFF. In DNA form, the CDR3 reads TGCGCCAGCAGCCAAACAGGGGGTGAAAAACTGTTTTTT.

This clone has just one count. This chain uses TRBV2 with TRBJ2-2, with D possibly being TRBD1 (6 bases). The CDR3 length is 14 residues. V lost 7 bases and J 1 base, leaving 10 bases between the germline ends. The germline V gene encodes CDR1 SNHLY and CDR2 FYNNEI. The CDR3 region is CASTGTRNTGELFF. The CDR3 DNA reads TGTGCCAGCACTGGGACAAGGAACACCGGGGAGCTGTTTTTT. Together with reference TRBV2 and TRBJ2-2, the CDR3 gives the full variable domain: EPEVTQTPSHQVTQMGQEVILRCVPISNHLYFYWYRQILGQKVEFLVSFYNNEISEKSEIFDDQFSVERPDGSNFTLKIRSTKLEDSAMYFCASTGTRNTGELFFGEGSRLTVL.

The CDR3 reads CASSVISPGWTNTGELFF. DNA of the CDR3: TGTGCCAGCAGCGTAATCTCACCAGGGTGGACCAACACCGGGGAGCTGTTTTTT. The chain employs TRBV13 and TRBJ2-2; weak D call: TRBD1 (5 bases). The CDR3 consists of 18 residues. Germline CDR1 and CDR2: PRHDT and FYEKMQ (reference sequence). Deletions cut 5 bases from V and 2 bases from J, with 21 bases between.

J is TRBJ1-1 and V is TRBV6-4; D gene ambiguous. Germline CDR1 reads MRHNA; CDR2 reads SNTAGT. Trimming removed 7 bases from V and 0 bases from J, with 18 bases in between. The CDR3 length is 16 residues. CDR3: CASKSDGDVMNTEAFF. The DNA for the CDR3 is TGTGCCAGCAAATCTGACGGAGATGTCATGAACACTGAAGCTTTCTTT.

The CDR3 loop reads CASSFRGWETQYF. The CDR3 DNA reads as TGTGCCAGCAGTTTTCGGGGGTGGGAGACCCAGTACTTC. The chain combines TRBV28 with TRBJ2-5, with TRBD2 as a possible D gene (6 bases). This CDR3 spans 13 amino acids. Germline CDR1 is MDHEN and CDR2 is SYDVKM. V gave up 3 bases and J gave up 5 bases, with 10 bases separating them.

This chain links TRBV27 with TRBJ1-5, with unresolved D. CDR3 length: 14 residues. Germline CDR1 is MNHEY and CDR2 is SMNVEV (reference sequence). V lost 2 bases and J lost 4, with 9 bases in between. The CDR3 coding sequence is TGTGCCAGCAGTTTAATGGGAGGAAATCAGCCCCAGCATTTT. Residues: CASSLMGGNQPQHF.

The genes are TRBV4-2 and TRBJ2-2, with D maybe TRBD2 (8 bases). This CDR3 is built from 18 residues. The V and J ends lost 4 bases and 5 bases respectively, with 23 bases between them. Germline assignment: CDR1 LGHNA and CDR2 YNFKEQ. The CDR3, as DNA: TGTGCCAGCAGCCGTACCGGGGGGGCAGGGGGATTAACCGGGGAGCTGTTTTTT. It translates to CASSRTGGAGGLTGELFF.

The chain carries TRBV2 and TRBJ1-2, with a possible D match to TRBD1 (5 bases). The CDR3 extends over 14 amino acids. Trimming pared 0 bases from V and 7 bases from J, leaving 12 bases between. Germline loops: CDR1 SNHLY, CDR2 FYNNEI. The CDR3 region has the DNA TGTGCCAGCAGTGAAGCTGGCAGGGACTTTGGCTACACCTTC. Translated, it gives CASSEAGRDFGYTF. Using reference TRBV2 and TRBJ1-2 for the parts outside the CDR3, the full variable domain is EPEVTQTPSHQVTQMGQEVILRCVPISNHLYFYWYRQILGQKVEFLVSFYNNEISEKSEIFDDQFSVERPDGSNFTLKIRSTKLEDSAMYFCASSEAGRDFGYTFGSGTRLTVV.

Written as DNA, the CDR3 is TGTGCCACCAGCAGAGATCGGTGGAACACTGAAGCTTTCTTT. Protein sequence: CATSRDRWNTEAFF. The rearrangement uses TRBV15 and TRBJ1-1; D unresolved. The germline V gene encodes CDR1 LNHNV and CDR2 YYDKDF (reference sequence). CDR3 length: 14 residues. Deletions cut 0 bases from V and 1 base from J, with 6 bases between.

The rearrangement uses TRBV5-4 and TRBJ2-1, with 9 bases identical to TRBD2. Germline values: CDR1 SGHNT, CDR2 YYREEE (reference sequence). Unmatched junction bases numbered 5, after V lost 0 bases and J lost 7 bases. CDR3 length: 15 residues. For the CDR3, the DNA is TGTGCCAGCAGCTTGGGGCGGGGGGGCCAAAATGAGCAGTTCTTC. It specifies CASSLGRGGQNEQFF.